Presented here are 29 T cell receptor beta chains from one specimen sequenced in a study of blood T cell repertoires in COVID-19. Clones were sequenced by immunoSEQ multiplex PCR, and TCRdb holds only the in-frame ones, with some missing. The table lists some 150,000 clones, around four fifths of them singletons. The specimen sequenced was peripheral blood. The receptor source for this set is a woman aged 40 to 49 with active or convalescent COVID-19.

The J gene is TRBJ1-1, the V gene TRBV2; D is unclear. Germline CDR1 reads SNHLY; CDR2 reads FYNNEI. The germline V and J ends were trimmed by 9 bases and 1 base, with 12 bases remaining between them. The CDR3 totals 13 residues. CDR3 sequence (DNA): TGTGCCAGATCGGTATGGAGGAACACTGAAGCTTTCTTT. Residues: CARSVWRNTEAFF.

This chain links TRBV10-1 with TRBJ2-3; D is unclear. Trimming took off 8 bases at V and 1 base at J, with 13 bases between the two ends. Germline V gene lookup returns CDR1 WNHNN and CDR2 SYGVQD (reference sequence). The CDR3 covers 14 residues. Here the CDR3 DNA reads TGCGCCAGCCGACAATCGATCGGCACAGATACGCAGTATTTT. Translated, it gives CASRQSIGTDTQYF.

This rearrangement joins TRBV6-5 to TRBJ2-3; 8 nucleotides match TRBD2. V lost 6 bases, J lost 3 bases, and 8 bases stayed unmatched. Per the germline V gene, CDR1 is MNHEY and CDR2 is SVGAGI. The length of the CDR3 is 15 residues. The CDR3 protein is CASSLSGMGTDTQYF. The CDR3 region has the DNA TGTGCCAGCAGCCTTAGCGGGATGGGGACAGATACGCAGTATTTT.

This chain uses TRBV4-3 with TRBJ1-6; no definite D call. The CDR3 has 16 residues. The V end lost 3 bases, the J end lost 3 bases, and 12 bases lay between the germline ends. The V gene's germline CDR1 is LGHNA and CDR2 YSLEER. The CDR3 nucleotides are TGCGCCAGCAGCCAGTCCAGTGGCGGCTATAATTCACCCCTCCACTTT. Translation: CASSQSSGGYNSPLHF.

Notes on this clone: Since a much larger clone is just one base distant, this may be a read error. The V and J genes are TRBV2 and TRBJ2-7; the match to TRBD1 covers 7 bases. CDR1 SNHLY and CDR2 FYNNEI come from the germline V gene. The CDR3 is 12 residues long. Trimming took 5 bases from V and 3 from J; bases not matched to a gene: 1. The CDR3 spells CASSRDSYEQYF. CDR3 sequence (DNA): TGTGCCAGCAGTCGGGACAGCTACGAGCAGTACTTC.

V and J are TRBV5-6 and TRBJ2-2, with 8 positions matching TRBD2. Germline-derived CDR1 and CDR2 are SGHDT and YYEEEE. V gave up 4 bases and J gave up 6 bases; unmatched junction bases: 5. This CDR3 spans 14 amino acids. CDR3 sequence: CASSGGTSPGELFF. CDR3 nucleotides: TGTGCCAGCAGCGGGGGGACTAGTCCCGGGGAGCTGTTTTTT.

The DNA for the CDR3 is TGTGCCAGCAGCTTTAGTCCCCGGGGGACTACCGGGGAGCTGTTTTTT. This encodes CASSFSPRGTTGELFF. The chain is built from TRBV7-6 and TRBJ2-2; tentatively, D is TRBD2 (6 bases). The CDR3 loop spans 16 amino acids. V was pared by 3 bases and J by 5 bases, with 16 bases between. CDR1 is SGHVS and CDR2 is FNYEAQ in the germline V gene.

This rearrangement joins TRBV5-5 to TRBJ2-1, with D unclear. Trimming pared 10 bases from V and 0 bases from J, leaving 14 bases between. The CDR3 is 14 residues long. The V gene's germline CDR1 is SGHKS and CDR2 YYEKEE (reference sequence). The CDR3 region has the DNA TGTGCCTGGAGCGCACCTGGCTCCTACAATGAGCAGTTCTTC. Its translation is CAWSAPGSYNEQFF. The complete variable domain, with remaining parts taken from reference TRBV5-5 and TRBJ2-1, reads DAGVTQSPTHLIKTRGQQVTLRCSPISGHKSVSWYQQVLGQGPQFIFQYYEKEERGRGNFPDRFSARQFPNYSSELNVNALLLGDSALYLCAWSAPGSYNEQFFGPGTRLTVL.

The V and J genes are TRBV11-2 and TRBJ1-2, with 7 bases identical to TRBD1. Germline lookup yields CDR1 SGHAT and CDR2 FQNNGV. The junction had 7 bases not matched to a gene; V was cut back by 1 base and J by 8 bases. There are 14 residues in the CDR3. CDR3 residues: CASSLGSGQSGYTF. The CDR3 coding sequence is TGTGCCAGCAGCTTAGGTTCGGGACAGAGCGGCTACACCTTC.

The rearrangement joins TRBV6-5 to TRBJ2-2; unclear D gene. This CDR3 is built from 15 residues. V was cut by 0 bases and J by 1 base, with 6 bases left in between. Germline assignment: CDR1 MNHEY and CDR2 SVGAGI. The CDR3 DNA is TGTGCCAGCAGTTACTCTACGGGGAACACCGGGGAGCTGTTTTTT. Protein product: CASSYSTGNTGELFF.

The V and J genes are TRBV6-5 and TRBJ1-3; 10 bases fit TRBD1. The CDR3 is made up of 16 amino acids. The germline CDR1 and CDR2 sequences are MNHEY and SVGAGI. V shed 2 bases and J 2 bases; nucleotides not matched to a gene: 3. CDR3 in amino acids: CASSYADRGPGNTIYF. CDR3 nucleotide sequence: TGTGCCAGCAGTTACGCCGACAGGGGGCCTGGAAACACCATATATTTT.

Regarding this clone: The same CDR3 is also encoded by other DNA sequences in this sample. V usage is TRBV30 and J usage is TRBJ2-7; D is possibly TRBD1 (6 bases). The CDR3 covers 12 residues. V was pared by 2 bases and J by 4 bases, with 9 bases between. Germline CDR1 and CDR2: GTSNPN and SVGIG (reference sequence). CDR3 nucleotides: TGTGCCTGGAGTCCGCAGGGGTACGAGCAGTACTTC. This sequence encodes CAWSPQGYEQYF.

This sequence joins TRBV19 and TRBJ2-6; TRBD1 matches at 7 bases. Germline V gene data show CDR1 as LNHDA and CDR2 as SQIVND (reference sequence). Trimming cost V 5 bases and J 2 bases; bases outside gene matches: 3. The CDR3 sequence is 15 residues long. The CDR3 nucleotides are TGTGCCAGTAGTGTAGGGGGCGCTGGGGCCAACGTCCTGACTTTC. As protein: CASSVGGAGANVLTF.

The chain joins TRBV29-1 to TRBJ1-4, with D possibly TRBD1 on 5 matching bases. Trimming took 6 bases from V and 5 from J, leaving 13 bases between them. This CDR3 is built from 13 residues. Germline lookup yields CDR1 SQVTM and CDR2 ANQGSEA. The chain's CDR3 is CSVARQINEKLFF. The DNA of the CDR3 is TGCAGCGTCGCTAGACAGATAAATGAAAAACTGTTTTTT.

The chain carries TRBV11-3 and TRBJ2-5, with 12 bases aligning to TRBD2. Germline CDR1 and CDR2: SGHNT and YENEEA. The CDR3 contains 16 residues. Trimming removed 5 bases from V and 2 bases from J; junction bases left unmatched: 6. CDR3 sequence reads: CASSTRGLAGQETQYF. As DNA, the CDR3 is TGTGCCAGCAGCACCCGAGGACTAGCGGGACAAGAGACCCAGTACTTC.

The chain joins TRBV19 to TRBJ2-1, with D possibly being TRBD1 (6 bases). The CDR3 runs to 15 residues. V shed 1 base and J shed 10 bases, with 17 bases lying between them. From germline, CDR1 is LNHDA and CDR2 SQIVND (reference sequence). The CDR3 nucleotides read TGTGCCAGTAGTATAGGTGGGACACCCCAAGGGGAGCAGTTCTTC. This translates into CASSIGGTPQGEQFF.

As DNA, the CDR3 is TGTGCTAGTGGTTTGATAGGCGGGGGTCCACAAGAGACCCAGTACTTC. The encoded protein is CASGLIGGGPQETQYF. The chain carries TRBV12-5 and TRBJ2-5, with 7 positions matching TRBD2. The CDR3 contains 16 residues. The junction had 8 bases not matched to a gene; V was cut back by 2 bases and J by 2 bases. In germline, CDR1 is LGHNT, CDR2 FRNRAP.

The rearrangement joins TRBV6-6 to TRBJ1-3, with TRBD1 matching 11 bases. The junction had 7 bases not matched to a gene; V was cut back by 6 bases and J by 6 bases. The CDR3 covers 15 residues. Germline values: CDR1 MNHNY, CDR2 SVGAGI (reference sequence). As DNA, the CDR3 is TGTGCCAGCAGAAAAGTGGGACAGGGGGAAAACACCATATATTTT. The encoded protein is CASRKVGQGENTIYF.

The chain recombines TRBV12-3 or TRBV12-4 with TRBJ2-5; TRBD1 matches 7 bases. The V gene end was trimmed by 6 bases and the J gene end by 5 bases; junction bases not matched to a gene: 3. The CDR3 extends over 12 amino acids. CDR3: CASSDRVETQYF. The CDR3 DNA follows: TGTGCCAGCAGCGACAGGGTCGAGACCCAGTACTTC.

CDR3 in DNA: TGTGCCAGCAGCTTGCCTCATCCGGGACAGGGAGAAGCTTTCTTT. It encodes CASSLPHPGQGEAFF. The genes are TRBV5-6 and TRBJ1-1; 9 positions agree with TRBD1. After removal of 1 base from V and 8 bases from J, the junction contained 9 bases not matched to a gene. Germline lookup yields CDR1 SGHDT and CDR2 YYEEEE. This CDR3 is built from 15 residues.

A few counts support this clone. The chain uses TRBV19 and TRBJ2-7; D is undetermined. Trimming cost V 3 bases and J 2 bases, with 8 bases left between them. From germline, CDR1 is LNHDA and CDR2 SQIVND (reference sequence). The CDR3 length is 13 residues. The CDR3 is CASSIPGAYEQYF. The DNA of the CDR3 is TGTGCCAGTAGTATTCCAGGCGCCTACGAGCAGTACTTC.

This chain uses TRBV11-2 with TRBJ2-7; D may be TRBD2 (5 bases). Germline V lookup: CDR1 SGHAT, CDR2 FQNNGV. The CDR3 runs to 14 residues. V was pared by 5 bases and J by 0 bases, with 11 bases between. The CDR3 spells CASSKQRGSYEQYF. The CDR3 DNA reads TGTGCCAGCAGCAAACAACGGGGCTCCTACGAGCAGTACTTC. Full variable domain (outside the CDR3, taken from reference TRBV11-2 and TRBJ2-7): EAGVAQSPRYKIIEKRQSVAFWCNPISGHATLYWYQQILGQGPKLLIQFQNNGVVDDSQLPKDRFSAERLKGVDSTLKIQPAKLEDSAVYLCASSKQRGSYEQYFGPGTRLTVT.

This chain joins TRBV19 and TRBJ1-2; D might be TRBD1 (6 bases). The CDR3 consists of 16 residues. V was cut by 8 bases and J by 2 bases, with 21 bases left in between. Germline assignment: CDR1 LNHDA and CDR2 SQIVND (reference sequence). Here the CDR3 DNA reads TGTGCCAGTTCTACGGGACACCTAACCCTGAACTATGGCTACACCTTC. Its translation: CASSTGHLTLNYGYTF.

The count of this clone is one. This chain joins TRBV5-6 and TRBJ2-2; 9 nucleotides align to TRBD2. V lost 0 bases and J lost 4; bases outside the gene matches: 7. The V gene's germline CDR1 is SGHDT and CDR2 YYEEEE. The CDR3 is 17 residues long. CDR3 in DNA: TGTGCCAGCAGCTTGGGGCTAGCGGGATGGGGCACCGGGGAGCTGTTTTTT. It translates to CASSLGLAGWGTGELFF.

This clone occurred a few times. The V call is TRBV7-2, the J call TRBJ2-2; D gene unclear. CDR3 length: 13 residues. V was pared by 1 base and J by 6 bases, with 6 bases between. Germline V lookup: CDR1 SGHTA, CDR2 FQGNSA. CDR3 sequence reads: CASSLVEAGELFF. Here the CDR3 DNA reads TGTGCCAGCAGCTTAGTCGAGGCCGGGGAGCTGTTTTTT.

This sequence joins TRBV28 and TRBJ2-1; the match to TRBD2 covers 13 bases. V gave up 5 bases and J gave up 2 bases; unmatched junction bases: 3. The germline CDR1 and CDR2 sequences are MDHEN and SYDVKM. The CDR3 sequence is 16 residues long. This chain's CDR3 is CASSPGLAGAYNEQFF. Here the CDR3 DNA reads TGTGCCAGCAGTCCTGGACTAGCGGGGGCCTACAATGAGCAGTTCTTC.

The chain employs TRBV9 and TRBJ2-1; 7 positions agree with TRBD1. V shed 0 bases and J 15 bases; nucleotides not matched to a gene: 18. Germline CDR1 SGDLS, CDR2 YYNGEE. CDR3 length: 16 residues. The CDR3 sequence is CASSVGRYRGSYARFF. CDR3 sequence (DNA): TGTGCCAGCAGCGTAGGCCGGTACAGGGGATCATACGCAAGGTTCTTC.

This clone was detected once. The rearrangement links TRBV9 to TRBJ2-2; no clear D. CDR1 is SGDLS and CDR2 is YYNGEE in the germline V gene. V was trimmed by 0 bases and J by 5 bases, leaving 11 bases between them. This CDR3 comprises 15 residues. The CDR3 DNA reads as TGTGCCAGCAGCGTAGCACTACCTCAAACCGGGGAGCTGTTTTTT. Protein product: CASSVALPQTGELFF.

The chain employs TRBV3-1 (or the pseudogene TRBV3-2) and TRBJ1-1; D not certain. Per germline, CDR1 LGHDT and CDR2 YNNKEL (reference sequence). The CDR3 sequence is 15 residues long. The V gene lost 0 bases and the J gene lost 10 bases, with 18 bases spanning the gap. The CDR3 sequence is CASSQDWKGAAGAFF. CDR3 nucleotides: TGTGCCAGCAGCCAAGATTGGAAGGGAGCCGCCGGAGCTTTCTTT.